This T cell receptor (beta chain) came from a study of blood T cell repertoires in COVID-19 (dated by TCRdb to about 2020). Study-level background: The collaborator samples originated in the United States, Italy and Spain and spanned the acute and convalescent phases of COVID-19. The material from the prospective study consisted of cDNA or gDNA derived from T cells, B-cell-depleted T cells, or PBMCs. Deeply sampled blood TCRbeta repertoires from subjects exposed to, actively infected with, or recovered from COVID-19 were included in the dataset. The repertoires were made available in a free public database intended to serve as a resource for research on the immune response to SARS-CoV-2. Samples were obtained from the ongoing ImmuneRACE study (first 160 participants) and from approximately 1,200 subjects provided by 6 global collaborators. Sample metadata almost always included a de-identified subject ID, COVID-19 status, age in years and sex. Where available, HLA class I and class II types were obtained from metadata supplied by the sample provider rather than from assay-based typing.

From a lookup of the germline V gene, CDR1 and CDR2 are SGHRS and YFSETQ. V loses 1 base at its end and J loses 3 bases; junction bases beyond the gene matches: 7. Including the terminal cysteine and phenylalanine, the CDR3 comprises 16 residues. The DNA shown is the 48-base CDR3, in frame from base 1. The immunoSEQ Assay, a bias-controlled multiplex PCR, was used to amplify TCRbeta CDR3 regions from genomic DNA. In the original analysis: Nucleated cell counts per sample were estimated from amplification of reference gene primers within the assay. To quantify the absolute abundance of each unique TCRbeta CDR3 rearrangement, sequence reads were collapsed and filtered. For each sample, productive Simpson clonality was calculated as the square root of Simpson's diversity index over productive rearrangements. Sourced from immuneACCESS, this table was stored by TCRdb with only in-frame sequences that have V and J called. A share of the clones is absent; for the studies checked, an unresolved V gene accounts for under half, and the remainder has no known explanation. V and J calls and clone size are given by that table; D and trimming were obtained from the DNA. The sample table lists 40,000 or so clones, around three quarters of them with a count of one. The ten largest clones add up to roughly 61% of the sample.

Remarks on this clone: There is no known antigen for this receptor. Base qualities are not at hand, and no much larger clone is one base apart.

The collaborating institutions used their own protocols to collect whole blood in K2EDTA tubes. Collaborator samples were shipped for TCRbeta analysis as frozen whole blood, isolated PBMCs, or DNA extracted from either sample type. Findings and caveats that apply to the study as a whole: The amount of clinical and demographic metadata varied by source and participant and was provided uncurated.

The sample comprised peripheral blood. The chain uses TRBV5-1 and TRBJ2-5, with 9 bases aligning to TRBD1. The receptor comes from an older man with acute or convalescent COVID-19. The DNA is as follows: TGCGCCAGCAGCTTGCTCCCGGGACAGGGCAAAGAGACCCAGTACTTC. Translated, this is CASSLLPGQGKETQYF.